This TCR beta chain was sequenced in a study of T cells in Graves' hyperthyroidism and ophthalmopathy. A word on this clonotype: One junction end disagrees with the germline gene, perhaps due to a read error.

TCR beta CDR3 sequences were amplified from RNA transcripts. During a first-round RT-PCR of the TCR CDR3, the HTBI primer set was used. TCRdb processed the multiplex PCR reads anew with MiXCR; each CDR3 protein has one entry. The data show 300,000 to 400,000 distinct CDR3 sequences, with around 13% seen just once and about 10% held by the top ten. Uncontrolled infection, other autoimmune disease, pregnancy and lactation each barred patients from inclusion. The CDR3 covers 12 residues. The clonotype was recovered from a woman aged 55-69 years with Graves' hyperthyroidism. V gene TRBV12-3 or TRBV12-4 combines with J gene TRBJ2-5, with D perhaps TRBD1 (6 bases). The sequenced material came from blood. CDR3 DNA: TGTGCCAGCAGTTACAGGGAAGAGACCCAGCACTTC. Its translation is CASSYREETQHF.